This TCR beta chain derives from a study of regulatory T cells in long-lasting Graves disease. Study outcomes and limitations: Persistent patients had a count of shared public clonotypes (approximately 3,000) that exceeded that of new patients (about 930).

Sequencing libraries for TCR beta were prepared with iRepertoire HTBI primers and Arm-PCR of CDR3 regions. Authors' methods: Identified segments across samples numbered more than 55 TRBV and more than 11 TRBJ. TCRdb re-analysed the multiplex PCR reads in MiXCR, keeping a single row per CDR3 protein. It is TCRdb's table, rather than the study itself, that gives the V and J calls and clone size. This repertoire shows around 460,000 distinct CDR3 sequences, under 25% found once; its top ten account for around 13%. This CDR3 has 14 amino acids. Trimming removed 6 bases at V and 2 bases at J, with 13 bases between. Per germline, CDR1 MNHNS and CDR2 SASEGT. Sample time point: persistent/refractory GD, antithyroid drugs over 5 years with positive TRAb. Following extraction of RNA from PBMCs, that RNA was used to make the TCR library. From an endocrinology department in Xi'an, China, came the patients. As regards this clonotype: Antigen unknown.

The sequencing used peripheral blood mononuclear cells (PBMCs), collected when the disease was refractory, from a patient treated with antithyroid drugs. This receptor was identified in a female donor with Graves disease. V usage is TRBV6-1 and J usage is TRBJ1-2; D perhaps matches TRBD1 (6 bases). The CDR3 sequence is CASSLDRENYGYTF. The DNA for the CDR3 is TGTGCCAGCAGCTTGGACAGAGAGAACTATGGCTACACCTTC.